This is a list of T cell receptor beta chains from one sample in a study of CD8+ T cells in alopecia areata. Repertoires were generated with immunoSEQ multiplex PCR, while TCRdb's copy carries only in-frame clones and drops some. This table has fewer than 110,000 clones, about 60% appearing once. Sequenced input: CD4+ T cells sorted from blood. These receptor sequences come from a human donor in good health. Both conserved end residues are part of each CDR3. D genes are given only for firm matches. The size entry is marked missing in some rows and otherwise reads once, few, many or a size class.

TRBV7-2	-	TRBJ1-6	-	TGTGCCAGCAGCCCCCAGGCTGGGGCAGGTAGTTCACCCCTCCACTTT	CASSPQAGAGSSPLHF
TRBV12-5	few	TRBJ1-1	-	TGTGCTAGTGGTTTAGCTCGGAGTCTGAACACTGAAGCTTTCTTT	CASGLARSLNTEAFF
TRBV5-6	-	TRBJ2-7	-	TGTGCCAGCAGCCCGCAGGGGTCCTACGAGCAGTACTTC	CASSPQGSYEQYF
TRBV6-5	-	TRBJ1-2	-	TGTGCCAGCCGGGGGGGACAAGCTAACTATGGCTACACCTTC	CASRGGQANYGYTF
TRBV10-2	many	TRBJ2-5	TRBD2	TGCGCCAGCGGAGCTGCGGGGGGGCGTCAGGAGACCCAGTACTTC	CASGAAGGRQETQYF
TRBV10-3	-	TRBJ2-7	TRBD2	TGTGCCATCAGTGAGGCCGGACTAGCGGGCGAGCAGTACTTC	CAISEAGLAGEQYF
TRBV2	-	TRBJ2-2	-	TGTGCCAGCAGTGAGCTACAGCGACAGTTCCTGTTTTTT	CASSELQRQFLFF
TRBV4-2	-	TRBJ2-6	-	TGTGCCAGCAGCCCGATATTGGGGTTGGGGGCCAACGTCCTGACTTTC	CASSPILGLGANVLTF
TRBV2	-	TRBJ2-3	-	TGTGCCAGCAAGGGTGCCTTGGGGGGTACGCAGTATTTT	CASKGALGGTQYF
TRBV30	few	TRBJ2-1	-	TGTGCCTGGAGTGTTGGAGGGGATGAGCAGTTCTTC	CAWSVGGDEQFF
TRBV30	-	TRBJ2-3	TRBD1	TGTGCCTGGAGCAGGGGGGATACGCAGTATTTT	CAWSRGDTQYF
TRBV30	-	TRBJ2-5	-	TGTGCCTGGAGTGTCTGGGAGACCCAGTACTTC	CAWSVWETQYF
TRBV4-1	few	TRBJ2-6	-	TGCGCCAGCAGCCACCCTGGGGCTGGGGCCAACGTCCTGACTTTC	CASSHPGAGANVLTF
TRBV15	-	TRBJ2-4	-	TGTGCCACCAGCAGAGATCTGACGACCGAGGGCATTCAGTACTTC	CATSRDLTTEGIQYF
TRBV29-1	-	TRBJ2-2	-	TGCAGCGTTGCCTCGAGGGCCAGGAGGGGCACCGGGGAGCTGTTTTTT	CSVASRARRGTGELFF
TRBV4-3	-	TRBJ1-5	-	TGCGCCAGCAGCCAAAACACCTATCAGCCCCAGCATTTT	CASSQNTYQPQHF
TRBV7-9	-	TRBJ2-3	-	TGTGCCAGCAGCTCCACAGAAGATACGCAGTATTTT	CASSSTEDTQYF
TRBV19	few	TRBJ2-3	TRBD2	TGTGCCAGTAGTATTGACGGGACTAGCGGGGCCACAGATACGCAGTATTTT	CASSIDGTSGATDTQYF
TRBV6-6	-	TRBJ2-7	TRBD2	TGTGCCAGCACCCCTGCGGGGGGCGAGCAGTACTTC	CASTPAGGEQYF
TRBV9	-	TRBJ2-3	TRBD2	TGTGCCAGCAGCGGAGCGGGGGCCAGCACAGATACGCAGTATTTT	CASSGAGASTDTQYF
TRBV19	-	TRBJ2-5	-	TGTGCCACTATGGAGGGATCAGGTGGCCAAGAGACCCAGTACTTC	CATMEGSGGQETQYF
TRBV5-6	-	TRBJ2-7	TRBD1	TGTGCCAGCAGCTGGGGACAGAGCTACGAGCAGTACTTC	CASSWGQSYEQYF
TRBV6-1	-	TRBJ1-1	-	TGTGCCAGCAGTCCCGAGGGTTTATCGAACACTGAAGCTTTCTTT	CASSPEGLSNTEAFF
TRBV27	-	TRBJ1-1	TRBD1	TGTGCCAGCAGACCGGACAGGGCGAACACTGAAGCTTTCTTT	CASRPDRANTEAFF
TRBV1	-	TRBJ2-1	-	TGCACCAGCAGCCAAGATCGGGAAGGAACCCTTTCGTCCCTCCGTTTATATGAGCAGTTCTTC	CTSSQDREGTLSSLRLYEQFF
TRBV10-2	once	TRBJ2-1	-	TGCGCCAGCAGTGAGTCGCAAGTCTCTGGCTACAATGAGCAGTTCTTC	CASSESQVSGYNEQFF
TRBV4-1	-	TRBJ2-6	TRBD1	TGCGCCAGCAGCCAAGATCGGCGGGTAGGGGGCGCGGCTGGGGCCAACGTCCTGACTTTC	CASSQDRRVGGAAGANVLTF
TRBV10-3	few	TRBJ2-3	TRBD2	TGTGCCATCAGGACGACTAGCGACCGCACAGATACGCAGTATTTT	CAIRTTSDRTDTQYF